The clone carrying this T cell receptor (beta chain) was recorded a few times. These data originate in a study of blood T cell repertoires in COVID-19. Study at large: The analysed material was cDNA or gDNA that came from T cells, B-cell-depleted T cells, or PBMCs.

This study enrolled people aged about 18 to 100 from roughly 22 US geographic areas. A COVID-19 case was met by exposed participants within 2 weeks before study entry. There are 14 residues in the CDR3. Germline V gives CDR1 KGHSH, CDR2 LQKENI. V was trimmed by 3 bases and J by 4 bases, leaving 12 bases between them. The assay was immunoSEQ multiplex PCR, and TCRdb's table has in-frame clones only and misses some. The sample has 360,000 or so clones; roughly 86% are singletons. Source material: PBMCs or T cells enriched from blood (not recorded which). This receptor was taken from a woman in her thirties who had been exposed to COVID-19. The V gene is TRBV18, the J gene TRBJ2-5; perhaps TRBD2 as D (6 bases). CDR3: CASSPPFGGETQYF. Written as DNA, the CDR3 is TGTGCCAGCTCACCCCCTTTCGGGGGAGAGACCCAGTACTTC.